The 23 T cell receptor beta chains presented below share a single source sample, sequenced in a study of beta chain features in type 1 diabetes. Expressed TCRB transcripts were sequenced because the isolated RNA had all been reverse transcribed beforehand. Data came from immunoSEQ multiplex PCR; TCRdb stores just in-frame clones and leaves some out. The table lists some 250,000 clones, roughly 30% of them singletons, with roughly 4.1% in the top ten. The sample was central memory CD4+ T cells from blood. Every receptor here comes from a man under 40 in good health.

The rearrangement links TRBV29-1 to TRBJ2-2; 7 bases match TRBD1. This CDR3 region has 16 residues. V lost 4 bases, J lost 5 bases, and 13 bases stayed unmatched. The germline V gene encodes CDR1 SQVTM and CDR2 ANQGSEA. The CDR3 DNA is TGCAGCGTTGGGCCTGGGGGAAGACAGGGAACCGGGGAGCTGTTTTTT. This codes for CSVGPGGRQGTGELFF.

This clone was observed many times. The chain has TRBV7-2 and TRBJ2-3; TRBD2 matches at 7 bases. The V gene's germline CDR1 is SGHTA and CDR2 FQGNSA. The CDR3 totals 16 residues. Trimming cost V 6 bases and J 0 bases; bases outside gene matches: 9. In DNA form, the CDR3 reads TGTGCCAGCAGGAGCGGGGCCTACATTAGCACAGATACGCAGTATTTT. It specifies CASRSGAYISTDTQYF.

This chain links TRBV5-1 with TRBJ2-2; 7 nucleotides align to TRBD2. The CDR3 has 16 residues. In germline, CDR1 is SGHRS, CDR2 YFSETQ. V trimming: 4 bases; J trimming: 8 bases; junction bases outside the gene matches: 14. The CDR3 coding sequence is TGCGCCAGCAGCGGTAGCGGGCCATGGGCCCCAGGGGAGCTGTTTTTT. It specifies CASSGSGPWAPGELFF.

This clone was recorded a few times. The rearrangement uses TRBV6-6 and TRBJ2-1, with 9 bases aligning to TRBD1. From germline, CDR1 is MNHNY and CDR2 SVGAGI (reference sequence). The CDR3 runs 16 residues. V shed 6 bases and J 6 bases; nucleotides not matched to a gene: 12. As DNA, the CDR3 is TGTGCCAGCAGCCCACATGCCGGGACAGGGTCCAATGAGCAGTTCTTC. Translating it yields CASSPHAGTGSNEQFF.

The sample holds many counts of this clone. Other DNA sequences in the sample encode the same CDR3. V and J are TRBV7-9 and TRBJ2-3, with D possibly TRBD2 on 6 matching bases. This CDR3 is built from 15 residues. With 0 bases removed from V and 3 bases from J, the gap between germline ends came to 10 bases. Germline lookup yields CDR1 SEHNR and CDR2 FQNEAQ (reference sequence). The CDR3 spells CASSLASGTTDTQYF. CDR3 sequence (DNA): TGTGCCAGCAGCTTAGCCTCCGGGACTACAGATACGCAGTATTTT.

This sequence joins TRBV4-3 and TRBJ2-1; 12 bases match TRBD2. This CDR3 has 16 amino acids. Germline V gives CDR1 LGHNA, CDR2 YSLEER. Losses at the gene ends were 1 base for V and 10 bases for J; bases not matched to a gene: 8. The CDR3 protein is CASSQVRLAGAQEQFF. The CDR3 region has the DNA TGCGCCAGCAGCCAAGTTCGACTAGCGGGAGCCCAGGAGCAGTTCTTC.

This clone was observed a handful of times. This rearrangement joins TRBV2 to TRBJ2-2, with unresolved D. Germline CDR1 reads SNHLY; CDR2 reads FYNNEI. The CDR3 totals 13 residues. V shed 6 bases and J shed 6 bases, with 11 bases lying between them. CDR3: CASRQSPSGELFF. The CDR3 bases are TGTGCCAGCAGACAGAGCCCGTCCGGGGAGCTGTTTTTT.

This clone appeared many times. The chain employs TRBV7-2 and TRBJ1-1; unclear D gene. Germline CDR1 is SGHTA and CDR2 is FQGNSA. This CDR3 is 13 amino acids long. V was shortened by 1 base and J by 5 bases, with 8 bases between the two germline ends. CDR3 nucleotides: TGTGCCAGCAGCTTAGAGCTTGGGACTGAAGCTTTCTTT. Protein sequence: CASSLELGTEAFF.

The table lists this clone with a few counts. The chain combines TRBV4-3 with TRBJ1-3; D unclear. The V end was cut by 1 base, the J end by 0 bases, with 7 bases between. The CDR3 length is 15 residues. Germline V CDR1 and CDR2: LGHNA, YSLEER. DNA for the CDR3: TGCGCCAGCAGCCAAGCCAGTCTCTCTGGAAACACCATATATTTT. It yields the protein CASSQASLSGNTIYF.

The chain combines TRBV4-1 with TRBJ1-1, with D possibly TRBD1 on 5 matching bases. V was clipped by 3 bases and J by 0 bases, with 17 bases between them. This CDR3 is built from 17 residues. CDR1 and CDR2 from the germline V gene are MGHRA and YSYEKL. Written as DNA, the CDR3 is TGCGCCAGCAGCCACCTGGATTGGGGCCAGCTGAACACTGAAGCTTTCTTT. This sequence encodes CASSHLDWGQLNTEAFF.

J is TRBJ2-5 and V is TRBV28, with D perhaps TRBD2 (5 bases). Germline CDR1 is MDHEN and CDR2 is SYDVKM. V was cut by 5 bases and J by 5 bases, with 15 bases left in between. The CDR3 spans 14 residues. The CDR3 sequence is CASSIGIPPETQYF. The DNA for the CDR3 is TGTGCCAGCAGTATCGGGATCCCCCCCGAGACCCAGTACTTC. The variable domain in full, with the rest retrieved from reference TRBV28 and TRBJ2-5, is DVKVTQSSRYLVKRTGEKVFLECVQDMDHENMFWYRQDPGLGLRLIYFSYDVKMKEKGDIPEGYSVSREKKERFSLILESASTNQTSMYLCASSIGIPPETQYFGPGTRLLVL.

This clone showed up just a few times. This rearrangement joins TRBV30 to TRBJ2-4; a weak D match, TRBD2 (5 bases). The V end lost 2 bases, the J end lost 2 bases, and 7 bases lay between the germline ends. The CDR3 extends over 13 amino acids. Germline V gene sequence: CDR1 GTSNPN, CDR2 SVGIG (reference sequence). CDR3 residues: CAWSPGTKNIQYF. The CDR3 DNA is TGTGCCTGGAGTCCGGGAACCAAAAACATTCAGTACTTC.

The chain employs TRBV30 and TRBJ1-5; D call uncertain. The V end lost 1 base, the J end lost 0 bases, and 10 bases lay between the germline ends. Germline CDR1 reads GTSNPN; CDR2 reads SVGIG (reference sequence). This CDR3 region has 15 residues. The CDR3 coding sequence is TGTGCCTGGAGTGGTCGGGTTCATAGCAATCAGCCCCAGCATTTT. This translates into CAWSGRVHSNQPQHF.

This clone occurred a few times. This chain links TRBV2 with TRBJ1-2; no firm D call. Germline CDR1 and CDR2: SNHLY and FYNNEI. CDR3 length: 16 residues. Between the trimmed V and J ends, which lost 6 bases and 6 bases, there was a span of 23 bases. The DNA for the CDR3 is TGTGCCAGCAGCCCAGTCGCACAGCCCTTCTCGGATGGCTACACCTTC. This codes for CASSPVAQPFSDGYTF.

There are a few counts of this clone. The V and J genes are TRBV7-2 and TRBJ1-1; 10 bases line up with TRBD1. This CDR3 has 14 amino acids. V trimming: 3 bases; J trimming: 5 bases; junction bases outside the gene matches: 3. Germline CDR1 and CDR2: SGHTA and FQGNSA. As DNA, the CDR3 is TGTGCCAGCAGCTTCGGGACAGGGGTAACTGAAGCTTTCTTT. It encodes CASSFGTGVTEAFF.

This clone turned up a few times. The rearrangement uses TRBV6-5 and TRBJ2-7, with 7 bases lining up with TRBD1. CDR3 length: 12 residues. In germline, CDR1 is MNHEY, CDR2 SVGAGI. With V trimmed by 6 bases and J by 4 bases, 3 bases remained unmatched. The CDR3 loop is CASSSGQYEQYF. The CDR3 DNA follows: TGTGCCAGCAGCTCGGGACAGTACGAGCAGTACTTC.

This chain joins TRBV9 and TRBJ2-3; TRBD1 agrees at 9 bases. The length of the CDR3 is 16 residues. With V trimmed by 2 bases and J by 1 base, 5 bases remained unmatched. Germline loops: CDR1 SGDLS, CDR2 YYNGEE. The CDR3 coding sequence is TGTGCCAGCAGCGTCACAGGGGGCGCCGGCACAGATACGCAGTATTTT. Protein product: CASSVTGGAGTDTQYF.

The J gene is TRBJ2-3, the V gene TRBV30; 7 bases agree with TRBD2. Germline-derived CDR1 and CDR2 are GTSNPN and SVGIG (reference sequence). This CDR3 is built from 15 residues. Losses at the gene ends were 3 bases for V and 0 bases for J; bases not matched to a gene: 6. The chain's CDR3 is CAWRDSGLSTDTQYF. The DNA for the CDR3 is TGTGCCTGGAGGGATAGCGGGCTCAGCACAGATACGCAGTATTTT.

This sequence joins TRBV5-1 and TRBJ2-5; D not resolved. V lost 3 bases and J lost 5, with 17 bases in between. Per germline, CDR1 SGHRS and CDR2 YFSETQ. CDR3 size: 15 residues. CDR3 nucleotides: TGCGCCAGCAGCTCCCCAGGAATATTGGGGGAGACCCAGTACTTC. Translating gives CASSSPGILGETQYF.

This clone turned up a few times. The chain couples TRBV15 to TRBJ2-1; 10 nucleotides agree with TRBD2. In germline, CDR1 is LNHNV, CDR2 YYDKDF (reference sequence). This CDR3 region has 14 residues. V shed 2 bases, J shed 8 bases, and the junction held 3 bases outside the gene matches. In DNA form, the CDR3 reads TGTGCCACCAGCAGACTAGCGGGAGATGATGAGCAGTTCTTC. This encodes CATSRLAGDDEQFF.

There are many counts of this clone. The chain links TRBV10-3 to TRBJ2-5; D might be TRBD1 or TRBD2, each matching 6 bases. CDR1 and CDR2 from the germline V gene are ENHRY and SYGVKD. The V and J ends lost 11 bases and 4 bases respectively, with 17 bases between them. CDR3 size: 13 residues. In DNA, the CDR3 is TGTGCCTCCAGCCCGGGGGCCGGAGAGACCCAGTACTTC. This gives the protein CASSPGAGETQYF.

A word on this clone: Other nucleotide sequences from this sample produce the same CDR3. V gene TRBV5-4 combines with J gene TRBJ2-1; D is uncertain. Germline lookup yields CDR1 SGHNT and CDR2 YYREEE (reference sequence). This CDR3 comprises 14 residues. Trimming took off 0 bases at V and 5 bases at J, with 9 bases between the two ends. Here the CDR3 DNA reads TGTGCCAGCAGCTTGGCTGGTAGCAACAATGAGCAGTTCTTC. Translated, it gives CASSLAGSNNEQFF. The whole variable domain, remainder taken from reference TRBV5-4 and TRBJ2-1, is ETGVTQSPTHLIKTRGQQVTLRCSSQSGHNTVSWYQQALGQGPQFIFQYYREEENGRGNFPPRFSGLQFPNYSSELNVNALELDDSALYLCASSLAGSNNEQFFGPGTRLTVL.

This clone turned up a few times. CDR3 nucleotides: TGTGCCAGCAGGAGGGAGGGCCCTGGGCAGTTCTTC. Amino acids: CASRREGPGQFF. The chain combines TRBV2 with TRBJ2-1; 7 positions agree with TRBD2. V gave up 6 bases and J gave up 12 bases; unmatched junction bases: 8. Germline CDR1 and CDR2: SNHLY and FYNNEI. The CDR3 is made up of 12 amino acids.